This is a list of T cell receptor beta chains from one sample in a study of cytomegalovirus exposure and HLA in healthy donors. Sequencing was performed with immunoSEQ multiplex PCR; in TCRdb, only in-frame clones are kept and a portion is missing. Altogether about 200,000 clones are present, about 83% being singletons, with the ten largest covering around a sixth. Sequenced input: PBMCs. The receptor source for this set is a man aged 40-49 years in good health and CMV-seronegative. Both conserved end residues are part of each CDR3. D genes are given only for firm matches. Expanded clones are given a class, and other clones once, few, many or no size at all.

j_gene	abundance	d_gene	v_gene	CDR3aa	CDR3nt
TRBJ1-1	NA	NA	TRBV19	CASSIGGGRRTEAFF	TGTGCCAGTAGTATAGGCGGAGGGAGAAGGACTGAAGCTTTCTTT
TRBJ2-7	NA	NA	TRBV7-9	CATDPQRGQTYEQYF	TGTGCCACCGATCCGCAACGGGGTCAAACCTACGAGCAGTACTTC
TRBJ2-5	NA	TRBD2	TRBV19	CASSIWGLAGEGETQYF	TGTGCCAGTAGTATATGGGGACTAGCGGGGGAAGGAGAGACCCAGTACTTC
TRBJ2-2	NA	NA	TRBV7-7	CASSLSTGSYTGELFF	TGTGCCAGCAGCCTATCTACGGGGAGTTACACCGGGGAGCTGTTTTTT
TRBJ2-3	few	NA	TRBV2	CASSEDGIGADTQYF	TGTGCCAGCAGTGAAGACGGTATTGGAGCAGATACGCAGTATTTT
TRBJ1-2	few	TRBD1	TRBV4-3	CASSQDRGQFYGYTF	TGCGCCAGCAGCCAAGATCGGGGACAGTTCTATGGCTACACCTTC
TRBJ2-7	NA	TRBD2	TRBV19	CASSAGGKGYEQYF	TGTGCCAGTTCCGCGGGGGGTAAGGGCTACGAGCAGTACTTC
TRBJ2-2	NA	TRBD1	TRBV12-5	CASVPGQGLGDTGELFF	TGTGCTAGTGTCCCGGGACAGGGGCTCGGGGACACCGGGGAGCTGTTTTTT
TRBJ1-6	NA	NA	TRBV14	CASSPRGENSPLHF	TGTGCCAGCAGCCCCCGGGGTGAAAATTCACCCCTCCACTTT
TRBJ1-5	NA	NA	TRBV18	CASSLTENQPQHF	TGTGCCAGCTCCCTGACAGAAAATCAGCCCCAGCATTTT
TRBJ1-5	NA	NA	TRBV5-1	CASSLGTGNQPQHF	TGCGCCAGCAGCTTGGGGACGGGGAATCAGCCCCAGCATTTT
TRBJ1-1	NA	NA	TRBV28	CASSLSVPGRGGTEAFF	TGTGCCAGCAGTTTATCCGTTCCCGGCAGGGGAGGGACTGAAGCTTTCTTT
TRBJ2-1	NA	NA	TRBV27	CASSYLGTNLYEQFF	TGTGCCAGCAGTTACCTCGGGACAAATTTGTATGAGCAGTTCTTC
TRBJ2-5	NA	TRBD1	TRBV6-5	CASSLQGSVSSQYF	TGTGCCAGCAGTCTACAGGGGTCGGTGTCGTCCCAGTACTTC
TRBJ1-6	NA	TRBD1	TRBV5-6	CASSLPGQGALRSNSPLHF	TGTGCCAGCAGCTTGCCAGGACAGGGGGCATTACGGTCTAATTCACCCCTCCACTTT
TRBJ1-6	few	NA	TRBV5-5	CASSTTDRALHF	TGTGCCAGCAGCACAACCGACAGAGCCCTCCACTTT
TRBJ1-1	NA	TRBD1	TRBV6-6	CASSPAGGRTEAFF	TGTGCCAGCAGCCCCGCAGGGGGGCGGACTGAAGCTTTCTTT
TRBJ1-6	few	NA	TRBV10-1	CASLGQAYSPLHF	TGCGCCAGCTTGGGACAAGCCTATTCACCCCTCCACTTT
TRBJ1-5	NA	NA	TRBV5-1	CASSLGPISNQPQHF	TGCGCCAGCAGCTTGGGGCCGATCAGCAATCAGCCCCAGCATTTT
TRBJ2-3	once	NA	TRBV7-9	CASSRRGTDTQYF	TGTGCCAGCAGCCGGAGGGGCACAGATACGCAGTATTTT
TRBJ1-4	NA	NA	TRBV7-2	CASRGGATNEKLFF	TGTGCCAGCAGGGGGGGTGCAACTAATGAAAAACTGTTTTTT
TRBJ2-7	NA	NA	TRBV4-1	CASSQVTISYEQYF	TGCGCCAGCAGCCAAGTTACAATCTCCTACGAGCAGTACTTC
TRBJ2-7	NA	NA	TRBV2	CASTPGQGSSLEQYF	TGTGCCAGCACCCCGGGGCAGGGGTCATCTTTAGAGCAGTACTTC
TRBJ2-7	NA	TRBD1	TRBV5-4	CASSRSGTGAHEQYF	TGTGCCAGCAGCCGCTCCGGGACAGGGGCCCACGAGCAGTACTTC
TRBJ2-2	few	NA	TRBV5-6	CASSTGLAGELFF	TGTGCCAGCAGCACAGGGTTGGCCGGGGAGCTGTTTTTT
TRBJ2-3	NA	NA	TRBV5-1	CASRTTTDTQYF	TGCGCCAGCAGGACTACCACAGATACGCAGTATTTT
TRBJ1-4	NA	NA	TRBV19	CASCTGTPLATNEKLFF	TGTGCCAGTTGTACAGGGACTCCTTTGGCTACTAATGAAAAACTGTTTTTT